The rows below give T cell receptor beta chains drawn from one sample of a study of blood T cell repertoires in COVID-19. The repertoire was sequenced with immunoSEQ multiplex PCR; TCRdb's copy has only in-frame clones and lacks some. The sample holds about 350,000 clones; around nine tenths are singletons and the top ten take 1%. The sample consisted of PBMCs or T cells enriched from blood (not recorded which). The receptors were sampled from a woman in her twenties or thirties who had been exposed to COVID-19. The CDR3 runs from the conserved cysteine through the conserved F or W. The order of the fields is clone size, J gene, D gene, V gene, CDR3 protein, CDR3 DNA. A D gene is named only where the DNA matches it firmly. Clone size is stated in some rows and not others, as once, few, many or a class when expanded.

- | TRBJ1-4 | - | TRBV9 | CASSEAQGWEKLFF | TGTGCCAGCAGCGAGGCCCAGGGATGGGAAAAACTGTTTTTT
- | TRBJ1-5 | - | TRBV27 | CASSLRDSNQPQHF | TGTGCCAGCAGTTTGAGAGATAGCAATCAGCCCCAGCATTTT
- | TRBJ1-1 | TRBD1 | TRBV6-2/TRBV6-3 | CASSNTGTGPVNTEAFF | TGTGCCAGCAGTAACACCGGGACAGGGCCCGTGAACACTGAAGCTTTCTTT
few | TRBJ2-7 | TRBD1 | TRBV6-5 | CASNRQGRYEQYF | TGTGCCAGTAATCGACAGGGGCGTTACGAGCAGTACTTC
- | TRBJ1-4 | TRBD1 | TRBV5-4 | CASSLGTGANEKLFF | TGTGCCAGCAGCTTGGGGACAGGGGCAAATGAAAAACTGTTTTTT
- | TRBJ1-2 | - | TRBV18 | CASSPRQRPNYGYTF | TGTGCCAGCTCACCTAGACAGAGACCAAACTATGGCTACACCTTC
- | TRBJ1-5 | - | TRBV4-1 | CASSPAENRVSQHF | TGCGCCAGCAGCCCCGCGGAAAATCGGGTTTCCCAGCATTTT
- | TRBJ2-4 | TRBD1 | TRBV6-5 | CASSHQQGPGNIQYF | TGTGCCAGCAGTCATCAACAGGGGCCAGGGAACATTCAGTACTTC
- | TRBJ2-1 | - | TRBV7-9 | CASSSPGIAVYNEQFF | TGTGCCAGCAGCTCGCCCGGGATAGCGGTGTACAATGAGCAGTTCTTC
- | TRBJ1-5 | TRBD1 | TRBV5-1 | CASRDSDNQPQHF | TGCGCCAGCCGGGACAGCGACAATCAGCCCCAGCATTTT
- | TRBJ1-2 | TRBD1 | TRBV29-1 | CSVEKIMTGVYGYTF | TGCAGCGTGGAAAAGATAATGACAGGGGTTTATGGCTACACCTTC
- | TRBJ1-1 | - | TRBV5-6 | CASSWRGGGENTEAFF | TGTGCCAGCAGCTGGAGGGGCGGGGGCGAAAACACTGAAGCTTTCTTT
- | TRBJ2-7 | - | TRBV2 | CASSEASTLYEQYF | TGTGCCAGCAGTGAGGCTAGCACCCTCTACGAGCAGTACTTC
- | TRBJ2-7 | - | TRBV7-8 | CASSSAYEQYF | TGTGCCAGCAGCTCCGCCTACGAGCAGTACTTC
- | TRBJ2-7 | TRBD2 | TRBV29-1 | CSARDGGTSGAYEQYF | TGCAGCGCCCGGGACGGCGGGACTAGCGGAGCCTACGAGCAGTACTTC
- | TRBJ2-6 | - | TRBV25-1 | CASSESRSHISGANVLTF | TGTGCCAGCAGTGAAAGCCGGAGCCACATCTCTGGGGCCAACGTCCTGACTTTC
- | TRBJ2-1 | - | TRBV27 | CASSLLGGYNEQFF | TGTGCCAGCAGTTTATTAGGGGGTTACAATGAGCAGTTCTTC
- | TRBJ1-5 | TRBD1 | TRBV7-8 | CASSPRTGDQPQHF | TGTGCCAGCAGCCCACGGACAGGGGATCAGCCCCAGCATTTT
- | TRBJ1-6 | TRBD1 | TRBV5-1 | CASSRTGENSPLHF | TGCGCCAGCAGTCGGACAGGGGAGAATTCACCCCTCCACTTT
- | TRBJ1-2 | - | TRBV5-1 | CASSPGGPANYGYTF | TGCGCCAGCAGCCCCGGGGGGCCGGCTAACTATGGCTACACCTTC
- | TRBJ1-6 | - | TRBV10-2 | CASSGLAVSLHF | TGCGCCAGCTCAGGGCTCGCTGTGTCCCTCCACTTT
- | TRBJ2-5 | - | TRBV15 | CATSRDAIRTGETQYF | TGTGCCACCAGCAGAGATGCAATTAGAACCGGGGAGACCCAGTACTTC
- | TRBJ2-2 | - | TRBV4-1 | CASSQVNREYTGELFF | TGCGCCAGCAGCCAAGTGAACAGGGAATACACCGGGGAGCTGTTTTTT
- | TRBJ1-4 | TRBD1 | TRBV28 | CASSSPTGGNEKLFF | TGTGCCAGCAGTTCACCGACAGGGGGCAATGAAAAACTGTTTTTT
- | TRBJ1-2 | TRBD1 | TRBV24-1 | CATSGSNSPGGDYGYTF | TGTGCCACCAGTGGCTCAAACTCCCCAGGGGGCGACTATGGCTACACCTTC
- | TRBJ1-2 | - | TRBV15 | CATSREHSENRGYTF | TGTGCCACCAGCCGAGAACACAGTGAAAATCGGGGCTACACCTTC
- | TRBJ2-2 | TRBD1 | TRBV28 | CASSLRRGQGIGTGELFF | TGTGCCAGCAGTTTACGGCGGGGACAGGGAATCGGGACCGGGGAGCTGTTTTTT
- | TRBJ2-1 | TRBD1 | TRBV5-1 | CASSLGTVDNEQFF | TGCGCCAGCAGCTTAGGGACAGTTGACAATGAGCAGTTCTTC
- | TRBJ2-1 | TRBD2 | TRBV2 | CASRVLAGGPGEQFF | TGTGCCAGCAGGGTACTAGCGGGAGGGCCTGGTGAGCAGTTCTTC
once | TRBJ2-7 | - | TRBV11-2 | CASSLAGAKFF | TGTGCCAGCAGCTTAGCGGGAGCTAAGTTCTTC
- | TRBJ1-4 | - | TRBV27 | CASSLSLRDEKLFF | TGTGCCAGCAGTCTATCCCTTAGAGATGAAAAACTGTTTTTT
- | TRBJ1-5 | - | TRBV28 | CAGGGGNQPQHF | TGTGCCGGGGGGGGTGGCAATCAGCCCCAGCATTTT
- | TRBJ2-7 | TRBD2 | TRBV28 | CASSLGTSGRTAYEQYF | TGTGCCAGCAGTTTAGGGACTAGCGGGAGGACCGCCTACGAGCAGTACTTC
- | TRBJ2-7 | - | TRBV10-2 | CASSDFYEQYF | TGCGCCAGCAGTGACTTCTACGAGCAGTACTTC
- | TRBJ1-2 | TRBD1 | TRBV11-2 | CASSLVAPGQGVSNYGYTF | TGTGCCAGCAGCTTAGTAGCCCCGGGACAGGGGGTCTCTAACTATGGCTACACCTTC
- | TRBJ2-7 | TRBD2 | TRBV7-9 | CASSWTSGSYEQYF | TGTGCCAGCAGCTGGACTAGCGGGAGTTACGAGCAGTACTTC
- | TRBJ1-2 | TRBD1 | TRBV5-1 | CASSLGGQDYGYTF | TGCGCCAGCAGCTTGGGGGGACAGGACTATGGCTACACCTTC
once | TRBJ2-2 | - | TRBV19 | CASQYTGELFF | TGTGCCAGCCAGTATACCGGGGAGCTGTTTTTT
- | TRBJ1-5 | - | TRBV19 | CASSIIRGQPQHF | TGTGCCAGTAGTATAATACGGGGACAGCCCCAGCATTTT
- | TRBJ2-3 | - | TRBV30 | CAWSVEGADTQYF | TGTGCCTGGAGTGTAGAAGGGGCAGATACGCAGTATTTT
- | TRBJ2-7 | - | TRBV3-1/TRBV3-2 | CASSQRRLGQTYEQYF | TGTGCCAGCAGCCAACGAAGATTGGGACAAACTTACGAGCAGTACTTC
- | TRBJ2-7 | TRBD1 | TRBV6-5 | CASTPSGGALVEQYF | TGTGCCAGCACCCCGTCAGGGGGCGCGTTGGTCGAGCAGTACTTC
once | TRBJ1-1 | - | TRBV21-1 | CASSKELASSTGRAFF | TGTGCCAGCAGCAAAGAGCTCGCCAGCTCGACAGGGAGGGCTTTCTTT
- | TRBJ2-7 | - | TRBV10-1 | CASSESRKGARHEQYF | TGCGCCAGCAGTGAGTCTAGGAAAGGGGCTCGACACGAGCAGTACTTC
- | TRBJ2-2 | TRBD2 | TRBV3-1/TRBV3-2 | CASSSAGLAVTGELFF | TGTGCCAGCAGCTCAGCGGGACTAGCGGTCACCGGGGAGCTGTTTTTT
- | TRBJ1-2 | TRBD1 | TRBV5-8 | CASSHRKRTGGNYGYTF | TGTGCCAGCAGCCACAGGAAGCGGACAGGGGGTAACTATGGCTACACCTTC
once | TRBJ1-5 | - | TRBV12-5 | CASGSGSNQPQHF | TGTGCTAGTGGCTCCGGGAGCAATCAGCCCCAGCATTTT
- | TRBJ1-1 | - | TRBV2 | CARKKGGGTEAFF | TGTGCCAGAAAAAAGGGGGGGGGCACTGAAGCTTTCTTT
- | TRBJ2-7 | TRBD2 | TRBV6-2/TRBV6-3 | CASSYSGTSYEQYF | TGTGCCAGCAGTTATTCCGGGACTAGCTACGAGCAGTACTTC
- | TRBJ1-1 | TRBD1 | TRBV23-1 | CASSLPGQLTEAFF | TGCGCCAGCAGTCTCCCGGGACAGCTCACTGAAGCTTTCTTT
- | TRBJ1-5 | - | TRBV10-3 | CAISLDSTGNQPQHF | TGTGCCATCTCCCTGGACAGTACGGGCAATCAGCCCCAGCATTTT
- | TRBJ2-1 | TRBD2 | TRBV11-2 | CASSLEPGTSGIYEQFF | TGTGCCAGCAGCTTAGAACCCGGGACTAGCGGGATATATGAGCAGTTCTTC